This TCR beta chain appears in the sequencing data of a study of Tregs in tolerant kidney transplant recipients (dated by TCRdb to 2018 to 2020). Study-level background: TCRbeta sequencing was used in the study to identify donor-specific regulatory T cells before combined kidney and bone marrow transplantation, and the identified cells were then tracked after transplant. In a few healthy controls, several methods of expanding Tregs specific for an allogeneic donor were compared by TCRbeta repertoire sequencing. Overall results and qualifications from the work: Because only a small number of patients were included, the study had limitations, and the results will need to be validated in larger populations as well as under other immunosuppression protocols. Biological reproducibility was not directly assessed, although technical replication error appeared to be minimal. Expanding Tregs with activated donor B cells appeared to identify the most biologically relevant and donor-specific TCRbeta repertoire.

Unstimulated Tregs (CD4+CD25+CD127-), CD4+ non-Tregs (CD4+CD25-), CD4 and CD8 cells were FACS-sorted from thawed PBMCs. Healthy control blood was obtained either as purchased buffy coats or from healthy volunteers. Healthy control blood was processed to PBMCs with a Ficoll density gradient and then cryopreserved, whereas patient PBMCs were collected both before and after transplant. Regarding this clone: The antigen it recognizes is unknown. Base qualities were left out, and no much larger clone turns up one base away.

Looking up the germline V gene yields CDR1 MGHRA and CDR2 YSYEKL. Counted from cysteine to phenylalanine, this CDR3 has 15 amino acids. Left in the record is the CDR3 DNA by itself, 45 bases read in frame from the first base. V lost 4 bases and J lost 1 base; the stretch between them is 11 bases long. For TCRbeta CDR3 sequencing, genomic DNA from the sorted cells was extracted using the QIAGEN DNeasy Blood and Tissue Kit. High-throughput TCRbeta CDR3 sequencing, including PCR amplification with bias correction and internal controls, was performed commercially through immunoSEQ. In the authors' own workflow: Unique productive TCRbeta sequences were defined by CDR3 nucleotide sequence where primers matched, otherwise by CDR3 amino acid sequence with Vbeta and Jbeta genes. As a correction for sorting error, sequences shared between sorted populations at a frequency ratio of 2:1 or less were discarded, and the remaining shared sequences were assigned to the higher population. A sequence counted as donor-reactive if, in CFSE-low cells, the sequence had a frequency of at least 0.01% and was expanded at least 5-fold compared with unstimulated cells. Jensen-Shannon divergence calculated on the top 100 TCRbeta sequences ranked by frequency was used to measure repertoire divergence. For samples with multiple sequencing runs, sorting error was corrected in each run separately before the runs were combined. The table comes from immuneACCESS by way of TCRdb, which keeps in-frame sequences with V and J called. Part of the clones is missing from these tables; in studies checked, under half for an unresolved V gene and the rest for unknown reasons. V and J calls and clone size are copied from that table; D and trimming were computed from the DNA. Within this sample are around 61,000 clones, with approximately 82% of them counted one time only. Of the sample, approximately 4.7% falls within the top ten clones.

Here the chain combines TRBV4-1 and TRBJ1-5, with TRBD1 perhaps the D gene, on 5 matching bases. The sample taken for sequencing was CD4+ T cells from blood. The sequence was collected from a human donor in good health. The DNA reads as follows: TGCGCCAGCAGCCCGGGACTCCTGAGCAATCAGCCCCAGCATTTT. It codes for CASSPGLLSNQPQHF.